The 20 T cell receptor beta chains reported below all come from one sample, sequenced in a study of post-analysis software for immune sequencing data. Broader study findings: There were five TRBV segments more frequent in patients than controls, and TRBV5-6, TRBV5-1 and TRBV20-1 were among them.

The authors incorporated unique molecular identifiers into the TCR beta cDNA libraries. TCRdb redid the calling of the PCR reads with MiXCR, one entry per CDR3 protein. Here the sample spans roughly 570,000 distinct CDR3 sequences, roughly 34% being singletons. Which antigens these TCRs recognize remains unknown. The sequenced material came from blood. The receptors were sampled from a girl between 2 and 17 years old with multiple sclerosis.

The chain joins TRBV6-1 to TRBJ1-5; TRBD1 aligns across 7 bases. J lost 4 bases, V lost 8 bases, and 8 bases had no gene match. Germline V gives CDR1 MNHNS, CDR2 SASEGT. The CDR3 sequence is 14 residues long. CDR3 protein: CASSPMDRNQPQHF. CDR3 nucleotides: TGTGCCAGCTCTCCTATGGACAGGAATCAGCCCCAGCATTTT.

This clonotype was observed many times. This sequence joins TRBV29-1 and TRBJ2-5, with TRBD1 identical over 8 bases. The CDR3 has 11 residues. Germline V lookup: CDR1 SQVTM, CDR2 ANQGSEA. V dropped 7 bases and J dropped 4; count of bases not matched to a gene: 2. This CDR3 is CSGDRSETQYF. DNA of the CDR3: TGCAGCGGGGACAGGTCAGAGACCCAGTACTTC.

In DNA, the CDR3 is TGTGCCAGCAGTTACCAGGGCCTGGGGACTGAAGCTTTCTTT. Amino acid sequence: CASSYQGLGTEAFF. V and J are TRBV6-5 and TRBJ1-1; maybe TRBD1 (5 bases). Germline V gives CDR1 MNHEY, CDR2 SVGAGI. The CDR3 has 14 amino acids. The ends were cut back, 2 bases at V and 5 bases at J, with 12 bases in the middle.

The chain uses TRBV12-3 or TRBV12-4 and TRBJ1-6, with D maybe TRBD1 (5 bases). The V end lost 6 bases, the J end lost 10 bases, and 19 bases lay between the germline ends. The CDR3 loop spans 15 amino acids. CDR3 sequence: CASSFIGVGVSPLHF. The CDR3 DNA follows: TGTGCCAGCAGCTTCATAGGGGTAGGAGTCTCACCCCTCCACTTT.

This clonotype was seen more than once but under ten times. The rearrangement uses TRBV6-5 and TRBJ1-4; D perhaps matches TRBD1 (6 bases). V gave up 5 bases and J gave up 8 bases, with 12 bases separating them. The CDR3 spans 13 residues. In germline, CDR1 is MNHEY, CDR2 SVGAGI. CDR3 coding DNA: TGTGCCAGCAGTCAGGGGTATCGGGAAAAACTGTTTTTT. Protein sequence: CASSQGYREKLFF.

To note about this clonotype: One end of the junction does not line up with germline, which may come from a read error. Here the CDR3 DNA reads TGTGCCGGCAGCTCGCCCCGGACAGGGATTATCTATGGCTACACCTTC. As protein: CAGSSPRTGIIYGYTF. This chain connects TRBV5-6 to TRBJ1-2; 8 bases align to TRBD1. The CDR3 runs to 16 residues. The germline gives CDR1 SGHDT, CDR2 YYEEEE.

This chain joins TRBV6-6 and TRBJ1-2; 9 bases are a match to TRBD1. Looked up from germline, CDR1 is MNHNY and CDR2 is SVGAGI (reference sequence). V lost 7 bases and J lost 4; bases outside the gene matches: 7. The length of the CDR3 is 14 residues. CDR3 sequence reads: CASTSQGAIYGYTF. The CDR3 nucleotides read TGTGCCAGCACCTCACAGGGGGCGATCTATGGCTACACCTTC.

This chain uses TRBV20-1 with TRBJ1-4; a weak D match, TRBD1 (5 bases). Deletions cut 5 bases from V and 0 bases from J, with 10 bases between. Germline V gene lookup returns CDR1 DFQATT and CDR2 SNEGSKA (reference sequence). CDR3 length: 14 residues. DNA of the CDR3: TGCAGTGCTCTCGACAGTGCAACTAATGAAAAACTGTTTTTT. Protein: CSALDSATNEKLFF.

The V call is TRBV28, the J call TRBJ2-5; TRBD1 matches at 8 bases. The V and J ends lost 10 bases and 2 bases, in that order; junction bases with no gene match: 12. In germline, CDR1 is MDHEN, CDR2 SYDVKM. There are 15 residues in the CDR3. CDR3 residues: CATVTGGRMQETQYF. The CDR3 nucleotides are TGTGCCACCGTAACAGGGGGTCGAATGCAAGAGACCCAGTACTTC.

As concerns this clonotype: Possible read error: a much larger clone is one base away. The chain links TRBV5-1 to TRBJ1-6, with 7 nucleotides matching TRBD1. V shed 2 bases and J 6 bases; nucleotides not matched to a gene: 2. The germline gives CDR1 SGHRS, CDR2 YFSETQ. CDR3 length: 14 amino acids. This chain's CDR3 is CASSFGQANSPLHF. The CDR3 DNA is TGCGCCAGCAGCTTTGGACAGGCTAATTCACCCCTCCACTTT. Complete variable domain (other parts from reference TRBV5-1 and TRBJ1-6): KAGVTQTPRYLIKTRGQQVTLSCSPISGHRSVSWYQQTPGQGLQFLFEYFSETQRNKGNFPGRFSGRQFSNSRSEMNVSTLELGDSALYLCASSFGQANSPLHFGNGTRLTVT.

V usage is TRBV9 and J usage is TRBJ2-1; 11 bases fit TRBD2. J was trimmed by 6 bases and V by 0 bases; bases with no gene match: 2. Germline assignment: CDR1 SGDLS and CDR2 YYNGEE. The CDR3 has 15 residues. The CDR3 region has the DNA TGTGCCAGCAGCGTAGGTAGCGGGGGGGCCAATGAGCAGTTCTTC. Translated, it gives CASSVGSGGANEQFF.

The chain joins TRBV19 to TRBJ2-7; D possibly uses TRBD1 or TRBD2 (5 bases each). The germline V and J ends were trimmed by 6 bases and 0 bases, with 18 bases remaining between them. The CDR3 is 16 residues long. CDR1 LNHDA and CDR2 SQIVND come from the germline V gene (reference sequence). The CDR3 loop reads CASSPGPSKGSYEQYF. In DNA, the CDR3 is TGTGCCAGTAGCCCGGGACCCTCCAAGGGCTCCTACGAGCAGTACTTC.

As regards this clonotype: A much bigger clone sits one base away, suggesting this may be a read error. Because the CDR3 is missing its conserved closing phenylalanine or tryptophan, this is likely a read error. This chain uses TRBV5-1 with TRBJ2-7; D is perhaps TRBD2 (5 bases). Germline assignment: CDR1 SGHRS and CDR2 YFSETQ. CDR3 length equals 14 residues. V dropped 0 bases and J dropped 0 bases, with 7 bases sitting between them. The CDR3 DNA sequence: TGCGCCAGCAGCTTGGATGGACTCTCCTACGAGCAGTACTGC. It is translated as CASSLDGLSYEQYC.

With respect to this clonotype: A much larger clone is a single base away; this may be a read error. The chain carries TRBV10-1 and TRBJ2-1; possible D gene TRBD1, 5 bases. The J call could be wrong; TRBJ2-7 is a better fit for the DNA end. The CDR3 sequence is 14 residues long. CDR1 is WNHNN and CDR2 is SYGVQD in the germline V gene (reference sequence). CDR3 sequence (DNA): TGCGCCAGCAGTGTCGACAGCTCCTACAATGAGCAGTACTTC. This encodes CASSVDSSYNEQYF.

This clonotype was detected many times. The rearrangement uses TRBV29-1 and TRBJ2-3; TRBD2 matches at 16 bases. The germline CDR1 and CDR2 sequences are SQVTM and ANQGSEA. V was clipped by 4 bases and J by 2 bases; unmatched bases: 12. The CDR3 extends over 19 amino acids. The CDR3 DNA is TGCAGCGTTGCCGAAACTGGGACTAGCGGGGGGGCGTTCACAGATACGCAGTATTTT. Translation: CSVAETGTSGGAFTDTQYF.

This clonotype has a handful of counts. V usage is TRBV11-2 and J usage is TRBJ2-5, with a possible D match to TRBD1 (6 bases). The CDR3 sequence is 15 residues long. V lost 2 bases to trimming and J lost 1 base, with 11 bases between them. CDR1 and CDR2 from the germline V gene are SGHAT and FQNNGV. The CDR3 coding sequence is TGTGCCAGCAGCTTATGGGGGCAGGGCCAAGAGACCCAGTACTTC. Translating gives CASSLWGQGQETQYF. Complete variable domain (other parts from reference TRBV11-2 and TRBJ2-5): EAGVAQSPRYKIIEKRQSVAFWCNPISGHATLYWYQQILGQGPKLLIQFQNNGVVDDSQLPKDRFSAERLKGVDSTLKIQPAKLEDSAVYLCASSLWGQGQETQYFGPGTRLLVL.

This clonotype was counted only a few times. This chain links TRBV7-3 with TRBJ2-1, with 9 bases fitting TRBD2. The CDR3 runs 16 residues. Germline V gene data show CDR1 as SGHTA and CDR2 as FQGTGA. With 5 bases clipped from V and 6 bases from J, the junction kept 11 bases outside the gene matches. In DNA form, the CDR3 reads TGTGCCAGCAGCCAAATTAGCGGGGGACCGGTCAATGAGCAGTTCTTC. Encoded protein: CASSQISGGPVNEQFF. Variable domain in full (rest from reference TRBV7-3 and TRBJ2-1): GAGVSQTPSNKVTEKGKYVELRCDPISGHTALYWYRQSLGQGPEFLIYFQGTGAADDSGLPNDRFFAVRPEGSVSTLKIQRTERGDSAVYLCASSQISGGPVNEQFFGPGTRLTVL.

The chain is built from TRBV25-1 and TRBJ2-1, with a weak D call TRBD1 (6 bases). Per the germline V gene, CDR1 is MGHDK and CDR2 is SYGVNS. This CDR3 spans 15 amino acids. Trimming pared 3 bases from V and 0 bases from J, leaving 9 bases between. CDR3 in amino acids: CASSDTGSSYNEQFF. Written as DNA, the CDR3 is TGTGCCAGCAGTGATACAGGGAGCTCCTACAATGAGCAGTTCTTC. Based on the CDR3 plus reference TRBV25-1 and TRBJ2-1, the full variable domain is EADIYQTPRYLVIGTGKKITLECSQTMGHDKMYWYQQDPGMELHLIHYSYGVNSTEKGDLSSESTVSRIRTEHFPLTLESARPSHTSQYLCASSDTGSSYNEQFFGPGTRLTVL.

The chain uses TRBV20-1 and TRBJ2-7; D perhaps matches TRBD1 (5 bases). V shed 3 bases and J shed 0 bases, with 12 bases lying between them. This CDR3 has 14 residues. In germline, CDR1 is DFQATT, CDR2 SNEGSKA (reference sequence). CDR3 region: CSARKGELSYEQYF. The CDR3 DNA is TGCAGTGCTAGGAAAGGGGAACTCTCCTACGAGCAGTACTTC.

The rearrangement links TRBV25-1 to TRBJ2-4, with 9 nucleotides matching TRBD2. Unmatched junction bases numbered 5, after V lost 2 bases and J lost 15 bases. CDR3 length equals 12 residues. Germline V gene lookup returns CDR1 MGHDK and CDR2 SYGVNS. This CDR3 reads CASSEGGLALYF. The DNA for the CDR3 is TGTGCCAGCAGTGAAGGGGGACTAGCTTTGTACTTC. The whole variable domain, remainder taken from reference TRBV25-1 and TRBJ2-4, is EADIYQTPRYLVIGTGKKITLECSQTMGHDKMYWYQQDPGMELHLIHYSYGVNSTEKGDLSSESTVSRIRTEHFPLTLESARPSHTSQYLCASSEGGLALYFGAGTRLSVL.